This T cell receptor beta chain was captured by sequencing in a study of blood T cell repertoires in COVID-19. The method was immunoSEQ multiplex PCR; TCRdb's version includes in-frame clones alone and lacks a portion of them. The sample shows about 310,000 clones, about 89% of them seen only once. Material: PBMCs or T cells enriched from blood (not recorded which). The receptor's source is a woman aged 40 to 49 who had recovered from COVID-19.

DNA for the CDR3: TGTGCCAGCAGTTTGGCGGGGGGGAGCTCCTACAATGAGCAGTTCTTC. Its translation: CASSLAGGSSYNEQFF. This chain links TRBV6-5 with TRBJ2-1; 9 bases map to TRBD2. This CDR3 has 16 residues. The V gene end was trimmed by 4 bases and the J gene end by 0 bases; junction bases not matched to a gene: 4. Germline V gene lookup returns CDR1 MNHEY and CDR2 SVGAGI.